Only one count was recorded for the clone carrying this T cell receptor beta chain. Antigen specificity is unknown. Time point noted: pre-treatment sample, taken before nivolumab and TIL therapy. The sample originates from a study of TIL therapy for anti-PD-1-resistant metastatic lung cancer. Germline CDR1 and CDR2: SGHAT and FQNNGV. CDR3 length: 12 amino acids. Trimming removed 8 bases at V and 6 bases at J, with 14 bases between. This was the immunoSEQ v3 assay. This table comes from immunoSEQ multiplex PCR, and its TCRdb copy is limited to in-frame clones, with some not included. This sample has approximately 30,000 clones, with roughly 69% found just once. Whole-study findings and limits: TIL clonotype persistence in blood showed no apparent association with response. Treatment-naive, never-smoker and oncogene-addicted patients were overrepresented in this highly selected cohort.

The source is a woman aged 30-85 years with non-small cell lung cancer. The V gene is TRBV11-2, the J gene TRBJ2-7; maybe TRBD2 (5 bases). The sample in question was blood, obtained at baseline. CDR3 sequence (DNA): TGTGCCAGCGGCTCGGGGTTCCCCGAGCAGTACTTC. Encoded protein: CASGSGFPEQYF.